This TCR beta chain was sequenced during a study of T cells in Graves' hyperthyroidism and ophthalmopathy. This clonotype has ten or more counts. Template material for amplifying TCR beta CDR3 regions consisted of RNA transcripts. The HTBI primer set served for first-round RT-PCR of the TCR CDR3. TCRdb analysed the multiplex PCR reads with MiXCR anew, one entry per CDR3 protein. Among 300,000 to 500,000 distinct CDR3 sequences listed, about 15% were seen once. The CDR3 totals 16 residues. Unmatched junction bases numbered 17, after V lost 6 bases and J lost 9 bases. Per germline, CDR1 MDHEN and CDR2 SYDVKM.

This clonotype was obtained from a woman between 25 and 40 years old with Graves' hyperthyroidism. The gene calls are TRBV28 and TRBJ2-4; 7 bases align to TRBD2. Sequenced sample: blood. The CDR3: CASSPAGLGGSGIQYF. The DNA of the CDR3 is TGTGCCAGCAGCCCCGCAGGACTAGGAGGGTCGGGCATTCAGTACTTC.